These T cell receptor beta chains were read from a single sample in a study of blood T cell repertoires in COVID-19. Generated by immunoSEQ multiplex PCR, the TCRdb table keeps only in-frame clones and is missing some. The table lists approximately 4,900 clones, approximately 88% of them singletons. The sample was peripheral blood. These receptors were obtained from a human donor in a cohort sampled during active COVID-19. The CDR3 runs from the conserved cysteine through the conserved F or W. Fields, in order: V gene, D gene, J gene, clone size, CDR3 protein, CDR3 DNA. The D gene is left open where the match is weak. Size is stated for part of the rows, as once, few or many counts, or as a class when the clone is expanded.

TRBV5-6	-	TRBJ2-3	-	CASTPGRLASTDTQYF	TGTGCCAGCACCCCGGGTAGGCTAGCGAGCACAGATACGCAGTATTTT
TRBV18	TRBD1	TRBJ1-2	-	CASSPGTVNYGYTF	TGTGCCAGCTCACCCGGGACAGTCAACTATGGCTACACCTTC
TRBV11-2	TRBD2	TRBJ2-3	-	CASSLWRTSGRPDTQYF	TGTGCCAGCAGCTTATGGCGGACTAGCGGGAGACCAGATACGCAGTATTTT
TRBV7-2	-	TRBJ1-1	-	CASSLATGLRAEAFF	TGTGCCAGCAGCTTAGCCACAGGCCTTCGAGCTGAAGCTTTCTTT
TRBV5-4	-	TRBJ2-2	-	CASRPGQGFPGELFF	TGTGCCAGCCGCCCCGGCCAGGGATTTCCCGGGGAGCTGTTTTTT
TRBV9	TRBD1	TRBJ2-1	-	CASSAGTGLSDNEQFF	TGTGCCAGCAGCGCTGGGACAGGACTCTCGGACAATGAGCAGTTCTTC
TRBV10-3	TRBD2	TRBJ2-2	-	CAISESVVRAGVNTGELFF	TGTGCCATCAGTGAGTCGGTAGTACGAGCGGGGGTAAACACCGGGGAGCTGTTTTTT
TRBV11-3	TRBD2	TRBJ2-7	-	CASSSGLAEPYEQYF	TGTGCCAGCAGCTCGGGACTAGCGGAACCCTACGAGCAGTACTTC
TRBV5-4	-	TRBJ2-3	-	CASSSFSDTQYF	TGTGCCAGCAGCTCCTTTTCAGATACGCAGTATTTT
TRBV6-5	-	TRBJ2-7	-	CASTRRSGYEQYF	TGTGCCAGCACCCGGAGGTCAGGTTACGAGCAGTACTTC
TRBV19	-	TRBJ1-2	-	CASSNAGGRNYGYTF	TGTGCCAGTAGTAATGCGGGGGGAAGAAACTATGGCTACACCTTC
TRBV2	-	TRBJ1-6	-	CASSPGDNSPLHF	TGTGCCAGCAGTCCAGGGGATAATTCACCCCTCCACTTT
TRBV5-1	-	TRBJ1-4	once	CASSLAPMRQLNEKLFF	TGCGCCAGCAGCTTGGCCCCTATGCGACAGCTTAATGAAAAACTGTTTTTT
TRBV5-1	TRBD2	TRBJ2-1	-	CASSMGLAGGYEQFF	TGCGCCAGCAGCATGGGACTAGCGGGAGGATACGAGCAGTTCTTC
TRBV2	-	TRBJ1-3	-	CASSPTQTGTGNTIYF	TGTGCCAGCAGCCCCACCCAAACAGGGACTGGAAACACCATATATTTT
TRBV7-2	TRBD2	TRBJ2-3	-	CASSPRAGGTTSTDTQYF	TGTGCCAGCAGCCCCCGAGCGGGAGGGACAACTAGCACAGATACGCAGTATTTT
TRBV4-3	-	TRBJ1-5	-	CASSQDSGNQPQHF	TGCGCCAGCAGCCAAGATTCGGGGAATCAGCCCCAGCATTTT
TRBV5-5	-	TRBJ1-1	-	CASSPLRDTEAFF	TGTGCCAGCAGCCCCCTTCGGGACACTGAAGCTTTCTTT
TRBV7-9	-	TRBJ2-3	-	CASSLAGGRTDTQYF	TGTGCCAGCAGCTTAGCGGGGGGGCGCACAGATACGCAGTATTTT
TRBV27	-	TRBJ1-5	few	CASSYGVDNQPQHF	TGTGCCAGCAGTTACGGGGTGGACAATCAGCCCCAGCATTTT
TRBV29-1	-	TRBJ1-1	-	CSVEMAGNTEAFF	TGCAGCGTTGAAATGGCAGGGAACACTGAAGCTTTCTTT
TRBV15	-	TRBJ2-3	-	CATSTARQRSTDTQYF	TGTGCCACCAGCACCGCGAGGCAGAGGAGCACAGATACGCAGTATTTT
TRBV7-2	TRBD1	TRBJ1-5	-	CASSLATGWHQPQHF	TGTGCCAGCAGCTTAGCGACAGGGTGGCATCAGCCCCAGCATTTT
TRBV19	TRBD2	TRBJ2-5	-	CASSRTSGYRDQYF	TGTGCCAGTAGCCGCACTAGCGGGTACAGGGACCAGTACTTC
TRBV5-1	-	TRBJ2-3	-	CASSSGLGGSTDTQYF	TGCGCCAGCAGCTCCGGCTTGGGAGGTAGCACAGATACGCAGTATTTT
TRBV11-2	TRBD1	TRBJ1-1	-	CASSAWDRANTEAFF	TGTGCCAGCAGCGCGTGGGACAGGGCTAACACTGAAGCTTTCTTT
TRBV28	-	TRBJ1-4	-	CASSPGGANEKLFF	TGTGCCAGCAGCCCGGGAGGGGCTAATGAAAAACTGTTTTTT
TRBV12-3/TRBV12-4	-	TRBJ1-5	-	CASSVSGQPQHF	TGTGCCAGCAGCGTCTCGGGGCAGCCCCAGCATTTT
TRBV10-3	TRBD1	TRBJ2-1	-	CAISESPPSPGQVFF	TGTGCCATCAGTGAGTCCCCACCATCTCCGGGACAGGTCTTCTTC
TRBV10-3	TRBD1	TRBJ1-5	-	CAIGAGGNNQPQHF	TGTGCCATCGGGGCAGGGGGTAACAATCAGCCCCAGCATTTT
TRBV5-1	TRBD1	TRBJ1-4	-	CASSLRTGSRGVEKLFF	TGCGCCAGCAGCTTAAGGACAGGGAGCCGCGGTGTTGAAAAACTGTTTTTT
TRBV13	-	TRBJ2-7	-	CASSLGRYEQYF	TGTGCCAGCAGCTTAGGACGGTACGAGCAGTACTTC
TRBV7-9	-	TRBJ1-1	-	CASSVRDTEAFF	TGTGCCAGCAGCGTCCGGGACACTGAAGCTTTCTTT
TRBV6-5	-	TRBJ1-5	few	CASSSSQAFGQPQHF	TGTGCCAGCAGTTCCTCACAGGCTTTTGGTCAGCCCCAGCATTTT
TRBV6-2/TRBV6-3	TRBD1	TRBJ1-6	-	CASSLKQGARSYNSPLHF	TGTGCCAGCAGTCTTAAACAGGGGGCGCGGTCCTATAATTCACCCCTCCACTTT
TRBV29-1	-	TRBJ1-3	-	CSYGISGNTIYF	TGCAGCTACGGGATCTCTGGAAACACCATATATTTT
TRBV30	TRBD2	TRBJ2-1	-	CAWQRGGLHNEQFF	TGTGCCTGGCAACGGGGGGGCCTCCACAATGAGCAGTTCTTC